This T cell receptor (beta chain) emerged from a study of T cell responses to AZD1222 COVID-19 vaccine. Study-wide findings and caveats: Spike-specific TCR breadth and depth went up after people got two AZD1222 doses. Most donors were white British, females outnumbered males, and clonal diversity was possibly underestimated. Repertoires were collected only later (after the peak T cell response had occurred). CD4 TCRs associated with vaccination spanned spike, dominating at 160-218 and 743-854.

TCRdb's copy holds only in-frame clones and misses some; the assay was immunoSEQ multiplex PCR. In the table there are under 200,000 clones, roughly nine tenths of which are singletons. Notes on this clone: Its target is unknown.

CDR3 length: 17 residues. J was trimmed by 0 bases and V by 7 bases; bases with no gene match: 11. Germline CDR1 is LNHDA and CDR2 is SQIVND (reference sequence). This sequence joins TRBV19 and TRBJ1-2; TRBD1 matches at 10 bases. This specimen consisted of peripheral blood, obtained 28 days after the second AZD1222 dose. This clonotype was sampled from an adult who received the AZD1222 COVID-19 vaccine. CDR3 bases: TGTGCCAGTACGCGGGACAGGGGCCGCCCAGCTAACTATGGCTACACCTTC. Its protein product is CASTRDRGRPANYGYTF.